A single sample gave rise to the 32 T cell receptor beta chains below, sequenced in a study of T cell responses to AZD1222 COVID-19 vaccine. Sequencing used immunoSEQ multiplex PCR; TCRdb keeps in-frame clones, though not all of them. The sample yields 65,000 to 70,000 clones, about nine tenths seen once. This specimen consisted of peripheral blood, obtained on day 0 of AZD1222 vaccination. The origin of the receptors is an adult in good health.

This clone was counted between two and nine times. This chain links TRBV4-3 with TRBJ1-4; D gene unclear. CDR1 LGHNA and CDR2 YSLEER come from the germline V gene. CDR3 length: 14 amino acids. Trimming pared 2 bases from V and 8 bases from J, leaving 12 bases between. CDR3 loop: CASSQTTSQEKLFF. Here the CDR3 DNA reads TGCGCCAGCAGCCAAACGACCTCGCAAGAAAAACTGTTTTTT.

This sequence joins TRBV15 and TRBJ2-1; TRBD2 agrees at 10 bases. Trimming removed 2 bases from V and 6 bases from J; junction bases left unmatched: 1. Germline V CDR1 and CDR2: LNHNV, YYDKDF (reference sequence). The CDR3 runs to 14 residues. The CDR3 region is CATSRWTSGNEQFF. The CDR3 nucleotides are TGTGCCACCAGCAGATGGACTAGCGGCAATGAGCAGTTCTTC.

In DNA, the CDR3 is TGCGCCAGCAGCTTGGGGGTCCTGAACACTGAAGCTTTCTTT. Its protein product is CASSLGVLNTEAFF. The chain recombines TRBV5-1 with TRBJ1-1; no firm D call. Germline values: CDR1 SGHRS, CDR2 YFSETQ. The CDR3 covers 14 residues. Trimming took off 0 bases at V and 0 bases at J, with 6 bases between the two ends.

The chain joins TRBV10-3 to TRBJ1-1; D call uncertain. V lost 4 bases and J lost 1, with 7 bases in between. Germline values: CDR1 ENHRY, CDR2 SYGVKD. This CDR3 has 13 amino acids. CDR3 DNA sequence: TGTGCCATCAGTGTGGACGGGAACACTGAAGCTTTCTTT. The encoded protein is CAISVDGNTEAFF.

The rearrangement uses TRBV19 and TRBJ2-3; D unclear. The CDR3 is 14 amino acids. V shed 6 bases and J shed 3 bases, with 13 bases lying between them. From germline, CDR1 is LNHDA and CDR2 SQIVND (reference sequence). DNA for the CDR3: TGTGCCAGTAGATTTGTGGTGGGGACAGATACGCAGTATTTT. Residues: CASRFVVGTDTQYF.

The chain couples TRBV2 to TRBJ1-6, with D tentatively TRBD1 (5 bases). The CDR3 contains 14 residues. CDR1 SNHLY and CDR2 FYNNEI come from the germline V gene. Trimming removed 7 bases from V and 8 bases from J, with 15 bases in between. CDR3 coding DNA: TGTGCCAGCACTAGAGACAGAGACGATTCACCCCTCCACTTT. This sequence encodes CASTRDRDDSPLHF.

The count of this clone is one. The V and J genes are TRBV7-9 and TRBJ2-3; D remains unclear. This CDR3 contains 13 residues. Germline V gene data show CDR1 as SEHNR and CDR2 as FQNEAQ (reference sequence). V dropped 6 bases and J dropped 0 bases, with 7 bases sitting between them. The CDR3 DNA sequence: TGTGCCAGCAGTCGTGACAGCACAGATACGCAGTATTTT. It yields the protein CASSRDSTDTQYF.

Details on this clone: This CDR3 is also generated by other DNA sequences in the sample. This chain joins TRBV5-1 and TRBJ2-7, with TRBD2 matching over 11 bases. This CDR3 is 15 amino acids long. Germline CDR1 is SGHRS and CDR2 is YFSETQ. The trim removed 4 bases at V and 3 bases at J, leaving 6 bases unmatched. As DNA, the CDR3 is TGCGCCAGCAGCCTAGGGACTAGCGGATACTACGAGCAGTACTTC. Translated, it gives CASSLGTSGYYEQYF.

This clone turned up a few times. This chain links TRBV25-1 with TRBJ2-7; tentatively, D is TRBD1 or TRBD2 (5 bases each). V lost 7 bases to trimming and J lost 0 bases, with 13 bases between them. CDR1 and CDR2 from the germline V gene are MGHDK and SYGVNS. This CDR3 contains 14 residues. CDR3 region: CASTRGGSSYEQYF. The CDR3 region has the DNA TGTGCCAGCACCCGGGGCGGCTCCTCCTACGAGCAGTACTTC.

V is TRBV29-1 and J is TRBJ1-1, with TRBD1 matching over 7 bases. V lost 1 base to trimming and J lost 8 bases; unmatched junction nucleotides: 7. CDR3 length equals 13 residues. Germline assignment: CDR1 SQVTM and CDR2 ANQGSEA. The CDR3, as DNA: TGCAGCGTTGAAGGAATAGGGGGCCAAGAAGCTTTCTTT. This codes for CSVEGIGGQEAFF.

This chain connects TRBV3-1 (or the pseudogene TRBV3-2) to TRBJ2-7; tentatively, D is TRBD1 or TRBD2 (5 bases each). This CDR3 has 14 residues. Trimming cost V 5 bases and J 1 base, with 12 bases left between them. Germline lookup yields CDR1 LGHDT and CDR2 YNNKEL (reference sequence). CDR3 residues: CASSLLGVSYEQYF. CDR3 nucleotides: TGTGCCAGCAGCTTACTAGGGGTATCCTACGAGCAGTACTTC.

The chain employs TRBV19 and TRBJ1-1, with 7 positions matching TRBD1. Germline V gene data show CDR1 as LNHDA and CDR2 as SQIVND (reference sequence). The trim removed 6 bases at V and 4 bases at J, leaving 8 bases unmatched. CDR3 length: 14 residues. The CDR3 sequence is CASRPIGGGTEAFF. The CDR3 nucleotides are TGTGCCAGTAGGCCCATAGGGGGCGGCACTGAAGCTTTCTTT. Based on the CDR3 plus reference TRBV19 and TRBJ1-1, the full variable domain is DGGITQSPKYLFRKEGQNVTLSCEQNLNHDAMYWYRQDPGQGLRLIYYSQIVNDFQKGDIAEGYSVSREKKESFPLTVTSAQKNPTAFYLCASRPIGGGTEAFFGQGTRLTVV.

This clone has a single count. As DNA, the CDR3 is TGTGCCAGCTCACTGGGGGCGCCTAGCTCTGGAAACACCATATATTTT. This sequence encodes CASSLGAPSSGNTIYF. The V call is TRBV18, the J call TRBJ1-3; tentatively, D is TRBD1 (6 bases). The CDR3 covers 16 residues. In germline, CDR1 is KGHSH, CDR2 LQKENI. Deletions cut 4 bases from V and 0 bases from J, with 13 bases between.

This clone turned up a few times. The chain is built from TRBV6-5 and TRBJ2-7; the match to TRBD1 covers 8 bases. V lost 2 bases to trimming and J lost 1 base; unmatched junction nucleotides: 4. Germline values: CDR1 MNHEY, CDR2 SVGAGI. The CDR3 is 15 residues long. CDR3 in DNA: TGTGCCAGCAGTTACGAGCGGACAGGGTCCTACGAGCAGTACTTC. It translates to CASSYERTGSYEQYF.

This clone was counted a few times. V and J are TRBV29-1 and TRBJ1-5; TRBD1 aligns across 8 bases. The germline CDR1 and CDR2 sequences are SQVTM and ANQGSEA. The V gene end was trimmed by 6 bases and the J gene end by 4 bases; junction bases not matched to a gene: 5. The CDR3 length is 13 residues. The CDR3, as DNA: TGCAGCGTGGTAGACAGGGGTAATCAGCCCCAGCATTTT. It yields the protein CSVVDRGNQPQHF. Complete variable domain (other parts from reference TRBV29-1 and TRBJ1-5): SAVISQKPSRDICQRGTSLTIQCQVDSQVTMMFWYRQQPGQSLTLIATANQGSEATYESGFVIDKFPISRPNLTFSTLTVSNMSPEDSSIYLCSVVDRGNQPQHFGDGTRLSIL.

The gene calls are TRBV15 and TRBJ2-1; 7 bases are shared with TRBD1. V lost 0 bases to trimming and J lost 0 bases; unmatched junction nucleotides: 2. Germline lookup yields CDR1 LNHNV and CDR2 YYDKDF (reference sequence). CDR3 length: 16 residues. CDR3 sequence: CATSRERDSSYNEQFF. The CDR3 DNA is TGTGCCACCAGCAGAGAAAGGGACAGCTCCTACAATGAGCAGTTCTTC.

The V and J genes are TRBV28 and TRBJ2-7; no reliable D call. The CDR3 has 14 residues. Looked up from germline, CDR1 is MDHEN and CDR2 is SYDVKM. V gave up 1 base and J gave up 3 bases, with 10 bases separating them. This chain's CDR3 is CASSLSVLNYEQYF. The DNA of the CDR3 is TGTGCCAGCAGTTTATCGGTTCTAAACTACGAGCAGTACTTC.

The chain couples TRBV27 to TRBJ2-7; 7 bases are a match to TRBD1. This CDR3 comprises 15 residues. Trimming took 3 bases from V and 2 from J; bases not matched to a gene: 7. Per the germline V gene, CDR1 is MNHEY and CDR2 is SMNVEV (reference sequence). The CDR3 loop reads CASSFGLGTAYEQYF. The DNA of the CDR3 is TGTGCCAGCAGTTTCGGCCTAGGGACAGCCTACGAGCAGTACTTC.

V gene TRBV4-1 combines with J gene TRBJ2-7; 7 bases match TRBD2. The V gene's germline CDR1 is MGHRA and CDR2 YSYEKL. The CDR3 has 15 residues. V lost 1 base and J lost 0; bases outside the gene matches: 3. CDR3 sequence reads: CASSQGSGPSYEQYF. In DNA, the CDR3 is TGCGCCAGCAGCCAAGGTAGCGGGCCCTCCTACGAGCAGTACTTC.

The chain is built from TRBV19 and TRBJ2-7, with D unresolved. Trimming took off 5 bases at V and 0 bases at J, with 26 bases between the two ends. The germline V gene encodes CDR1 LNHDA and CDR2 SQIVND (reference sequence). The CDR3 extends over 19 amino acids. In DNA, the CDR3 is TGTGCCAGTAGTCAAGGACCCTACGATCCCGGCAGTGACTCCTACGAGCAGTACTTC. Translation gives CASSQGPYDPGSDSYEQYF.

The chain has TRBV10-1 and TRBJ2-1; 10 bases are shared with TRBD2. V dropped 3 bases and J dropped 6; count of bases not matched to a gene: 5. Germline V gene data show CDR1 as WNHNN and CDR2 as SYGVQD (reference sequence). The CDR3 is 15 amino acids. CDR3 loop: CASSDQAGGGNEQFF. CDR3 in DNA: TGCGCCAGCAGTGATCAAGCGGGAGGGGGCAATGAGCAGTTCTTC.

The CDR3: CASSYGGTRYYEQYF. CDR3 nucleotides: TGTGCCAGCAGTTATGGCGGGACTAGATACTACGAGCAGTACTTC. The gene calls are TRBV6-2 or TRBV6-3 and TRBJ2-7, with 8 nucleotides matching TRBD2. The V gene end was trimmed by 3 bases and the J gene end by 3 bases; junction bases not matched to a gene: 7. The CDR3 runs 15 residues. Germline CDR1 and CDR2: MNHEY and SVGEGT.

The chain employs TRBV11-2 and TRBJ2-7; 7 bases agree with TRBD1. The CDR3 has 15 amino acids. CDR1 and CDR2 from the germline V gene are SGHAT and FQNNGV. V shed 4 bases and J 2 bases; nucleotides not matched to a gene: 8. For the CDR3, the DNA is TGTGCCAGCAGCTCGGGACAGACCCTTCCCTACGAGCAGTACTTC. Its protein product is CASSSGQTLPYEQYF. Full variable domain (missing parts from reference TRBV11-2 and TRBJ2-7): EAGVAQSPRYKIIEKRQSVAFWCNPISGHATLYWYQQILGQGPKLLIQFQNNGVVDDSQLPKDRFSAERLKGVDSTLKIQPAKLEDSAVYLCASSSGQTLPYEQYFGPGTRLTVT.

This clone was detected only once. The chain is built from TRBV7-2 and TRBJ1-6; D possibly corresponds to TRBD1 (6 bases). The CDR3 runs to 16 residues. The V gene lost 2 bases and the J gene lost 4 bases, with 12 bases spanning the gap. Germline CDR1 and CDR2: SGHTA and FQGNSA. The chain's CDR3 is CASSLQGSGYNSPLHF. The CDR3 DNA is TGTGCCAGCAGCTTACAGGGGTCGGGATATAATTCACCCCTCCACTTT.

The rearrangement joins TRBV5-8 to TRBJ1-2; the D is unclear. The germline V gene has CDR1 SGHTS and CDR2 YDEGEE. This CDR3 has 15 residues. The ends were cut back, 1 base at V and 7 bases at J, with 17 bases in the middle. This CDR3 reads CASSLRVRGGSGYTF. In DNA, the CDR3 is TGTGCCAGCAGCTTGAGGGTTCGAGGAGGGAGTGGCTACACCTTC.

The V and J genes are TRBV10-3 and TRBJ1-1, with D possibly being TRBD1 (5 bases). The CDR3 consists of 14 residues. Trimming removed 2 bases at V and 3 bases at J, with 10 bases between. Germline V gives CDR1 ENHRY, CDR2 SYGVKD. The CDR3: CAISEMVGDTEAFF. The DNA for the CDR3 is TGTGCCATCAGTGAGATGGTGGGGGACACTGAAGCTTTCTTT.

This clone was seen a handful of times. The V call is TRBV30, the J call TRBJ1-5; 8 bases fit TRBD1. The CDR3 spans 14 residues. In germline, CDR1 is GTSNPN, CDR2 SVGIG (reference sequence). The V segment lost 5 bases and the J segment 3 bases; nucleotides outside the gene matches: 6. The CDR3 loop is CAWSQGVSNQPQHF. The DNA of the CDR3 is TGTGCCTGGTCACAGGGGGTCTCCAATCAGCCCCAGCATTTT.

The V gene is TRBV2, the J gene TRBJ2-5; 11 nucleotides line up with TRBD2. This CDR3 is built from 19 residues. Germline V gives CDR1 SNHLY, CDR2 FYNNEI. With 4 bases clipped from V and 4 bases from J, the junction kept 17 bases outside the gene matches. The CDR3: CASSVGFGRGLAVIETQYF. The CDR3 nucleotides read TGTGCCAGCAGTGTCGGGTTCGGGCGGGGACTAGCGGTCATAGAGACCCAGTACTTC.

This rearrangement joins TRBV7-8 to TRBJ2-7; D is unclear. In germline, CDR1 is SGHVS, CDR2 FQNEAQ. CDR3 length: 14 amino acids. Trimming removed 2 bases from V and 6 bases from J, with 14 bases in between. CDR3 sequence reads: CASSLTLGFAEQYF. The DNA for the CDR3 is TGTGCCAGCAGCTTAACCCTAGGGTTCGCCGAGCAGTACTTC.

The chain combines TRBV28 with TRBJ2-1, with D possibly being TRBD1 or TRBD2 (5 bases each). The CDR3 loop spans 15 amino acids. The germline V gene has CDR1 MDHEN and CDR2 SYDVKM. V was shortened by 4 bases and J by 7 bases, with 17 bases between the two germline ends. The CDR3 nucleotides read TGTGCCAGCAGTTCAGCCAACGGGGCGGTAAATGAGCAGTTCTTC. This encodes CASSSANGAVNEQFF. Complete variable domain (other parts from reference TRBV28 and TRBJ2-1): DVKVTQSSRYLVKRTGEKVFLECVQDMDHENMFWYRQDPGLGLRLIYFSYDVKMKEKGDIPEGYSVSREKKERFSLILESASTNQTSMYLCASSSANGAVNEQFFGPGTRLTVL.

The gene calls are TRBV25-1 and TRBJ1-1, with TRBD1 as a possible D gene (5 bases). The V end lost 6 bases, the J end lost 4 bases, and 12 bases lay between the germline ends. This CDR3 is 13 amino acids long. Looked up from germline, CDR1 is MGHDK and CDR2 is SYGVNS. In DNA form, the CDR3 reads TGTGCCAGCAGGGGGGGACGTGGCACTGAAGCTTTCTTT. Its protein is CASRGGRGTEAFF.

In its sample, this clone was seen once. The chain employs TRBV27 and TRBJ1-1, with a weak D call TRBD1 (6 bases). Germline V gene sequence: CDR1 MNHEY, CDR2 SMNVEV (reference sequence). The CDR3 consists of 16 residues. Trimming stripped 2 bases from V and 2 bases from J, with 15 bases between. The CDR3 DNA reads as TGTGCCAGCAGTTTAACGGGGGCCGGGAGAAACACTGAAGCTTTCTTT. This encodes CASSLTGAGRNTEAFF.